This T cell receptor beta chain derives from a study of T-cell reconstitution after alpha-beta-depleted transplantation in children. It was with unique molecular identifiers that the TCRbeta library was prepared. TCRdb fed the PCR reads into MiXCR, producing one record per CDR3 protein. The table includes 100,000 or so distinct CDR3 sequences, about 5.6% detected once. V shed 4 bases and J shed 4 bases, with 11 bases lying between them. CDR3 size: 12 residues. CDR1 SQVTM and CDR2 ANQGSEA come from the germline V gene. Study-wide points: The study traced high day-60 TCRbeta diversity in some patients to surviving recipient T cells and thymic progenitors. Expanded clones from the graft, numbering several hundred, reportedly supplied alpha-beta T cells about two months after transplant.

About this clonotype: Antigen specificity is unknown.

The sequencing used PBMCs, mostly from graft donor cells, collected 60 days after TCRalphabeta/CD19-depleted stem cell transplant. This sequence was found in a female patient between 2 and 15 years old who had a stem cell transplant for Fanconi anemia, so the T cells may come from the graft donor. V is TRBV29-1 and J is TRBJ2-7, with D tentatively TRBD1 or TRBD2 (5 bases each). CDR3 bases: TGCAGCGTTGCTCAGGGACCTTACGAGCAGTACTTC. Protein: CSVAQGPYEQYF.